The 7 T cell receptor beta chains in this list originate from one sample, sequenced in a study of vaccination effects on CD4 cells after COVID-19. Antigens for these TCRs are unknown. TCRdb's table, derived via immunoSEQ multiplex PCR, lists solely in-frame clones and lacks some. The sample includes around 40,000 clones, approximately 77% of them seen just once. Subsequent to a culture period of about nine days, CD4+ T cells were isolated. Participants got two doses of BNT162b2 or mRNA-1273 vaccine. Here the sequenced sample was CD4+ T cells from PBMCs cultured without peptide, taken after COVID-19 vaccination. All receptors come from a human donor who received a COVID-19 vaccine.

V gene TRBV6-1 combines with J gene TRBJ1-5; no clear D. The germline V gene has CDR1 MNHNS and CDR2 SASEGT. The V and J ends lost 3 bases and 5 bases respectively, with 11 bases between them. The CDR3 is 14 amino acids. CDR3 coding DNA: TGTGCCAGCAGTGAGTTGGGCAGTTATCAGCCCCAGCATTTT. It codes for CASSELGSYQPQHF.

This clone was found once. The chain is built from TRBV14 and TRBJ2-5, with 14 bases that match TRBD2. Unmatched junction bases numbered 4, after V lost 4 bases and J lost 3 bases. The CDR3 is 16 residues long. CDR1 SGHDN and CDR2 FVKESK come from the germline V gene. For the CDR3, the DNA is TGTGCCAGCAGCCTCCGGACTAGCGGGAGGAAAGAGACCCAGTACTTC. It codes for CASSLRTSGRKETQYF.

This sequence joins TRBV2 and TRBJ1-1; no reliable D call. The V gene's germline CDR1 is SNHLY and CDR2 FYNNEI. Trimming stripped 0 bases from V and 5 bases from J, with 7 bases between. The CDR3 consists of 13 residues. The CDR3 region has the DNA TGTGCCAGCAGTGAAGCCGGTGCTACTGAAGCTTTCTTT. Translation gives CASSEAGATEAFF.

The chain has TRBV5-1 and TRBJ1-6, with a possible D match to TRBD1 (5 bases). Trimming left V 4 bases short and J 6 bases short, with 11 bases between. Germline V gene data show CDR1 as SGHRS and CDR2 as YFSETQ. The CDR3 has 14 residues. Here the CDR3 reads CASSPGTVNSPLHF. Written as DNA, the CDR3 is TGCGCCAGCAGCCCCGGGACGGTTAATTCACCCCTCCACTTT.

V gene TRBV5-1 combines with J gene TRBJ1-3; TRBD1 matches at 9 bases. The CDR3 has 12 residues. V was pared by 7 bases and J by 6 bases, with 2 bases of the junction left unmatched. The V gene's germline CDR1 is SGHRS and CDR2 YFSETQ. The CDR3 protein is CASGTGTNTIYF. The CDR3 DNA reads as TGCGCCAGCGGGACAGGGACAAACACCATATATTTT.

This clone was counted a few times. CDR3 DNA: TGTGCTAGTGGTTTGGCCGCAGGGAAACTATATCTTGCATACTTC. Its protein is CASGLAAGKLYLAYF. The V and J genes are TRBV12-5 and TRBJ2-4; a possible D gene is TRBD1 (5 bases). The CDR3 spans 15 residues. Trimming removed 1 base from V and 16 bases from J, with 23 bases in between. Looked up from germline, CDR1 is LGHNT and CDR2 is FRNRAP.

The V gene is TRBV6-6, the J gene TRBJ1-2, with unresolved D. The CDR3 contains 15 residues. V lost 6 bases and J lost 2, with 16 bases in between. The germline gives CDR1 MNHNY, CDR2 SVGAGI (reference sequence). The CDR3 spells CASRPQAGENYGYTF. In DNA, the CDR3 is TGTGCCAGCAGACCCCAGGCTGGAGAGAACTATGGCTACACCTTC.